The T cell receptor beta chain under discussion was sequenced for a study of T cell clones after liver transplantation. Study in general: Graft-donor-reactive sequences were compared with third-party-reactive TCRbeta sequences from pre-transplant mixed lymphocyte reactions. Apart from three HCV-positive recipients, transplants were for non-autoimmune, non-viral reasons. At least one year of complete immunosuppression withdrawal without enzymes over twice normal defined tolerance.

This clone has more than one count but fewer than ten. V lost 2 bases and J 5 bases, leaving 9 bases between the germline ends. This CDR3 comprises 13 residues. Germline V gene sequence: CDR1 SNHLY, CDR2 FYNNEI. Measured with immunoSEQ multiplex PCR; TCRdb has only the in-frame clones, and not every one. The repertoire has roughly 62,000 clones, 70% of them found once; the top ten carry 2.5% to 3%. The input for sequencing was CD4+ T cells from blood, taken at the roughly 16-month timepoint. This sequence joins TRBV2 and TRBJ1-2; D remains ambiguous. The receptor's source is a human patient who received a liver transplant. Some T cells could come from the graft donor. The CDR3, as DNA: TGTGCCAGCAGTGAAATCCGGGGTTATGGCTACACCTTC. Translated, it gives CASSEIRGYGYTF.